Sequencing of this T cell receptor (beta chain) was carried out in a study of PD-L1 blockade in urothelial cancer. In the study overall: Bladder-origin urothelial cancer in males covered about 90% of the roughly 30 patients. Timepoints chosen for blood analysis were 3 weeks (second dose) and 6 weeks after treatment start. Of prior chemotherapy regimens, patients had received between 0 and 3.

TCRdb's copy holds only in-frame clones and misses some; the assay was immunoSEQ multiplex PCR. The repertoire holds around 22,000 clones, with 70% to 90% as singletons. This CDR3 is built from 16 residues. From germline, CDR1 is GTSNPN and CDR2 SVGIG (reference sequence). The ends lost 5 bases at V and 7 bases at J; junction bases unmatched: 12. The V call is TRBV30, the J call TRBJ2-1, with 12 bases matching TRBD2. This specimen consisted of PBMCs, obtained around atezolizumab (anti-PD-L1) treatment. This receptor was taken from a man aged 45-65 years with urothelial cancer. DNA for the CDR3: TGTGCCTGGGTGGGCGGGTCTAGCGGGAGGGCTAATGAGCAGTTCTTC. Protein product: CAWVGGSSGRANEQFF.